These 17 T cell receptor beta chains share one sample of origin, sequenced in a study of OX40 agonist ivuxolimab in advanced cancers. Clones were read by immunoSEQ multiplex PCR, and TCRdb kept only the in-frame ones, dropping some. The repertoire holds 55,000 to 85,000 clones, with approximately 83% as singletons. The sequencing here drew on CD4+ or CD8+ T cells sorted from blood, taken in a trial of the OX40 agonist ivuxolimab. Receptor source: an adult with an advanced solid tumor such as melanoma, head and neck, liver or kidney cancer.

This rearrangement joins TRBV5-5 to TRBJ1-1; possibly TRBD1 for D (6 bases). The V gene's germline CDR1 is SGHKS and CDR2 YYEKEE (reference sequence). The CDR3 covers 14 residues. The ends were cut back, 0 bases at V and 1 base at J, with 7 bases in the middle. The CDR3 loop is CASSLGGQNTEAFF. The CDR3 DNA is TGTGCCAGCAGCTTGGGGGGGCAGAACACTGAAGCTTTCTTT.

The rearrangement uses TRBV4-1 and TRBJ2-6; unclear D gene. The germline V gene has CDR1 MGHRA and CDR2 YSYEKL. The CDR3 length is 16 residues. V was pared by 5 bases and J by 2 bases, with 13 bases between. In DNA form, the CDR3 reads TGCGCCAGCAGCTCATTAGGGCAGGCTGGGGCCAACGTCCTGACTTTC. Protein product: CASSSLGQAGANVLTF.

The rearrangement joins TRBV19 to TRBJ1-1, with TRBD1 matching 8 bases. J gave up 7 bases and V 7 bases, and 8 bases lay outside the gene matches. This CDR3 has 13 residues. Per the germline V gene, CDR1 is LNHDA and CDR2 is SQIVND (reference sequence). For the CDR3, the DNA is TGTGCCAGTACCGACAGGGGCGGATTTGAAGCTTTCTTT. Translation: CASTDRGGFEAFF.

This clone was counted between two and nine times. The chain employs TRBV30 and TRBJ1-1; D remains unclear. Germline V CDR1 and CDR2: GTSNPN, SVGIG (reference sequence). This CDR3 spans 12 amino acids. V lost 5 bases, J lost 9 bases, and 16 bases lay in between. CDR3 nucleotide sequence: TGTGCCTGGGATCCACATAGCAGCCAAGCTTTCTTT. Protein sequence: CAWDPHSSQAFF.

The chain's CDR3 is CASSVAEGHYEQYF. CDR3 in DNA: TGTGCCAGCAGCGTAGCTGAGGGACACTACGAGCAGTACTTC. The rearrangement joins TRBV9 to TRBJ2-7, with D perhaps TRBD1 (6 bases). The germline V gene has CDR1 SGDLS and CDR2 YYNGEE. The V end was cut by 0 bases, the J end by 3 bases, with 10 bases between. This CDR3 spans 14 amino acids.

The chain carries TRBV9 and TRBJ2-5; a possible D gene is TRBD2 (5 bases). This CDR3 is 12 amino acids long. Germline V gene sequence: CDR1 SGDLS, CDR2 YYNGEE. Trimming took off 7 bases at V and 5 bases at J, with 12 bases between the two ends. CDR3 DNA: TGTGCCAGCGGACGGGGTCGGGAGACCCAGTACTTC. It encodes CASGRGRETQYF.

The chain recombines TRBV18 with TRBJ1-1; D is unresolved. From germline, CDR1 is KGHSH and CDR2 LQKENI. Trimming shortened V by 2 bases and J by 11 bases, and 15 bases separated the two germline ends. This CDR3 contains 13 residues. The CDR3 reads CASSPIEGGNAFF. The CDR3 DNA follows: TGTGCCAGCTCACCAATTGAGGGTGGTAATGCTTTCTTT.

CDR3: CASSVQDTGELFF. The CDR3 DNA sequence: TGTGCCAGCAGCGTACAGGACACCGGGGAGCTGTTTTTT. The V and J genes are TRBV9 and TRBJ2-2; no reliable D call. V was clipped by 1 base and J by 3 bases, with 4 bases between them. This CDR3 is built from 13 residues. The germline gives CDR1 SGDLS, CDR2 YYNGEE.

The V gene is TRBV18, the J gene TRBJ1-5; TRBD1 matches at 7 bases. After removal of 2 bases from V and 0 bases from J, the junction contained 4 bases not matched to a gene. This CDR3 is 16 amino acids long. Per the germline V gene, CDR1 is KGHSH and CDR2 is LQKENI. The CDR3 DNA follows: TGTGCCAGCTCACCAGGACAGGCTTATAGCAATCAGCCCCAGCATTTT. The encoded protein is CASSPGQAYSNQPQHF.

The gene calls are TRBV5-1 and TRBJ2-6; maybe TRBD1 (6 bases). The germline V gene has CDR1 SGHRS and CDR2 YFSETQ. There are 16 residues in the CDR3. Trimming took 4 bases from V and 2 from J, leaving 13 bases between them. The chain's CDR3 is CASSIDRSPGANVLTF. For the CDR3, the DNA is TGCGCCAGCAGCATCGACAGGTCGCCTGGGGCCAACGTCCTGACTTTC.

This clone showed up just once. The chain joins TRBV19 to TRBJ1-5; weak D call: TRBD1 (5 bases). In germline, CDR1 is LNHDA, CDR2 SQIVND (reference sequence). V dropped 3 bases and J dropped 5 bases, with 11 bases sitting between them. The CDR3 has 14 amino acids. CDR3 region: CASSIAGDDQPQHF. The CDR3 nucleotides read TGTGCCAGTAGTATTGCGGGGGACGATCAGCCCCAGCATTTT.

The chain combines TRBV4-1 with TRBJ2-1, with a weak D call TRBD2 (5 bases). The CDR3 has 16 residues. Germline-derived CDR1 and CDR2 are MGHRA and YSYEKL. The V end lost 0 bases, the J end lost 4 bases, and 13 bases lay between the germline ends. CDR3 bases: TGCGCCAGCAGCCAAGATCGGCTAGCCGTATACAATGAGCAGTTCTTC. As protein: CASSQDRLAVYNEQFF.

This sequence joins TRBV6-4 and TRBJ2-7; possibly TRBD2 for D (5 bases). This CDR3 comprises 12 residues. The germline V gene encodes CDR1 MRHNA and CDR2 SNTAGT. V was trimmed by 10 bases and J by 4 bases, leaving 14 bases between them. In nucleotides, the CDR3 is TGTGCCACCAAGTCGGGATATTACGAGCAGTACTTC. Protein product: CATKSGYYEQYF.

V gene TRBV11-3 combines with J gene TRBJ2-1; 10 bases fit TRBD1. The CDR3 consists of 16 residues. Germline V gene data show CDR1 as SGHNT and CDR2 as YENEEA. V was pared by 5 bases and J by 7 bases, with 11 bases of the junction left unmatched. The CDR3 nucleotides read TGTGCCAGCAGCCCGAGCAGACAGGGGGCTCAGAATGAGCAGTTCTTC. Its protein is CASSPSRQGAQNEQFF.

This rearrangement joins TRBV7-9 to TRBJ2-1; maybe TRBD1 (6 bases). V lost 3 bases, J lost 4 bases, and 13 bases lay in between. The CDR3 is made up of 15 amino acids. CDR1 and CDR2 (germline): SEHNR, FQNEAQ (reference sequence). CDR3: CASSFGTTVYNEQFF. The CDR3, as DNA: TGTGCCAGCAGCTTCGGGACAACGGTTTACAATGAGCAGTTCTTC.

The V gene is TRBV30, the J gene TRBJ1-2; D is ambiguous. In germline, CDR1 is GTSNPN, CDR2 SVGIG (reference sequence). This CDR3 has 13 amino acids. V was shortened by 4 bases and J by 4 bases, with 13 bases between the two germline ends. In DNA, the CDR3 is TGTGCCTGGACTTTCGCTGGCCTCTATGGCTACACCTTC. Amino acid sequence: CAWTFAGLYGYTF.

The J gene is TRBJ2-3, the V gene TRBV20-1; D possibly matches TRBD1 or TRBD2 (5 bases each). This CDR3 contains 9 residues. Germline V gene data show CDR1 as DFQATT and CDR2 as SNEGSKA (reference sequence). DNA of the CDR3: TGCGGGACCGGAGGTACGCAGTATTTT. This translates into CGTGGTQYF.